Following are 27 T cell receptor beta chains from one sample sequenced in a study of low-dose radiotherapy and immunotherapy resistance in tumors. cDNA synthesis used a TRAV/TRBV-specific primer set for both chains. TCRs underwent 15 to 25 PCR cycles of amplification with a constant-region primer and V-primer adapter. TCRdb ran MiXCR on the reads and lists one entry per CDR3 protein. Of more than 50,000 distinct CDR3 sequences detected, 25% appear once; the ten largest clones hold just over 5.5%. Time point given: before trial treatment. Sequencing was performed on PBMCs, taken before treatment. These receptors all come from a male donor with prostate cancer.

This clonotype is medium-sized (0.01 to 0.1%) by share. The chain carries TRBV6-2 or TRBV6-3 and TRBJ2-7; 9 nucleotides line up with TRBD2. CDR1 MNHEY and CDR2 SVGEGT come from the germline V gene. V shed 5 bases and J 3 bases; nucleotides not matched to a gene: 8. The CDR3 is 15 amino acids. The CDR3 reads CASSVGTSWFYEQYF. DNA of the CDR3: TGTGCCAGCAGTGTGGGGACTAGCTGGTTCTACGAGCAGTACTTC.

This clonotype was seen many times. The chain employs TRBV18 and TRBJ1-1, with D perhaps matching TRBD1 (5 bases). The CDR3 runs 12 residues. Germline-derived CDR1 and CDR2 are KGHSH and LQKENI. V lost 4 bases and J lost 7, with 10 bases in between. CDR3 in amino acids: CASSRDRVEAFF. Written as DNA, the CDR3 is TGTGCCAGCTCACGGGACCGGGTTGAAGCTTTCTTT.

In this sample, this clonotype turned up a few times. This chain links TRBV12-3 or TRBV12-4 with TRBJ1-2; D remains unclear. V was shortened by 7 bases and J by 3 bases, with 18 bases between the two germline ends. The CDR3 spans 15 residues. The CDR3 loop reads CASNAQTGRHYGYTF. CDR3 bases: TGTGCCAGCAACGCCCAGACGGGCAGGCACTATGGCTACACCTTC.

This clonotype was observed at least ten times. The CDR3: CASTQTGQGALEQYF. The CDR3 nucleotides read TGTGCCAGCACCCAGACGGGACAGGGGGCGCTTGAGCAGTACTTC. The gene calls are TRBV6-5 and TRBJ2-7; 12 bases are a match to TRBD1. Trimming took 7 bases from V and 7 from J; bases not matched to a gene: 11. CDR3 size: 15 residues. CDR1 is MNHEY, CDR2 SVGAGI, per germline.

The chain uses TRBV7-9 and TRBJ2-7; TRBD1 agrees at 10 bases. The CDR3 loop spans 16 amino acids. Germline V CDR1 and CDR2: SEHNR, FQNEAQ (reference sequence). The J segment lost 5 bases and the V segment lost 5 bases, leaving 12 bases of the junction unmatched. The CDR3 reads CASSPGTGAEVHEQYF. Here the CDR3 DNA reads TGTGCCAGCAGCCCTGGGACAGGGGCCGAGGTCCACGAGCAGTACTTC.

This clonotype came up many times. The chain links TRBV30 to TRBJ2-2, with TRBD2 as a possible D gene (5 bases). The CDR3 sequence is 15 residues long. Trimming stripped 7 bases from V and 1 base from J, with 16 bases between. Germline assignment: CDR1 GTSNPN and CDR2 SVGIG (reference sequence). Here the CDR3 DNA reads TGTGCCTCTAGTAGTGGCGGGTTGAACACCGGGGAGCTGTTTTTT. This gives the protein CASSSGGLNTGELFF.

This clonotype has ten or more counts. This chain joins TRBV18 and TRBJ1-4; possibly TRBD1 for D (5 bases). Trimming took off 3 bases at V and 11 bases at J, with 13 bases between the two ends. Germline V gives CDR1 KGHSH, CDR2 LQKENI. The CDR3 runs to 13 residues. The CDR3 loop reads CASSPPGQDKLFF. In DNA, the CDR3 is TGTGCCAGCTCACCCCCAGGGCAAGATAAACTGTTTTTT.

This clonotype occurred many times. The DNA of the CDR3 is TGTGCCAGCAGCTTAGGTTTACCGGGACGGACATCCTACGAGCAGTACTTC. Amino acids: CASSLGLPGRTSYEQYF. The chain combines TRBV7-2 with TRBJ2-7; D is perhaps TRBD1 or TRBD2 (5 bases each). V gave up 1 base and J gave up 1 base, with 17 bases separating them. The length of the CDR3 is 17 residues. Germline V lookup: CDR1 SGHTA, CDR2 FQGNSA.

There are many counts of this clonotype. J is TRBJ2-7 and V is TRBV29-1, with 9 nucleotides matching TRBD1. Germline CDR1 SQVTM, CDR2 ANQGSEA. J gave up 2 bases and V 1 base, and 6 bases lay outside the gene matches. The CDR3 runs 15 residues. The CDR3 DNA sequence: TGCAGCGTTGAAGGGGCGGGACAGGGACCCTACGAGCAGTACTTC. Translated: CSVEGAGQGPYEQYF.

This clonotype was picked up many times. The V gene is TRBV18, the J gene TRBJ2-2, with unresolved D. Trimming pared 3 bases from V and 6 bases from J, leaving 8 bases between. The germline gives CDR1 KGHSH, CDR2 LQKENI. The CDR3 runs to 13 residues. CDR3 nucleotide sequence: TGTGCCAGCTCACCCTTTGACGCCGGGGAGCTGTTTTTT. Translation gives CASSPFDAGELFF.

This clonotype was counted ten times or more. V and J are TRBV7-2 and TRBJ2-7, with 8 bases aligning to TRBD2. The CDR3 spans 15 residues. Per germline, CDR1 SGHTA and CDR2 FQGNSA. V shed 2 bases, J shed 6 bases, and the junction held 9 bases outside the gene matches. CDR3 region: CASSLRSGGPGEQYF. DNA of the CDR3: TGTGCCAGCAGCTTACGGTCGGGAGGGCCGGGCGAGCAGTACTTC.

This clonotype occurred many times. The rearrangement joins TRBV2 to TRBJ1-5; no firm D call. This CDR3 is 13 amino acids long. The V end lost 6 bases, the J end lost 2 bases, and 8 bases lay between the germline ends. CDR1 is SNHLY and CDR2 is FYNNEI in the germline V gene. The DNA for the CDR3 is TGTGCCAGCAGCCGCATGGGCAATCAGCCCCAGCATTTT. Its protein product is CASSRMGNQPQHF.

This clonotype was picked up a small number of times. The chain is built from TRBV20-1 and TRBJ2-7; perhaps TRBD2 as D (5 bases). V dropped 0 bases and J dropped 0 bases, with 12 bases sitting between them. This CDR3 spans 15 amino acids. CDR1 is DFQATT, CDR2 SNEGSKA, per germline (reference sequence). The CDR3 sequence is CSARDISGRSYEQYF. The CDR3, as DNA: TGCAGTGCTAGAGATATAAGCGGACGCTCCTACGAGCAGTACTTC.

The gene calls are TRBV11-2 and TRBJ2-7; 10 bases align to TRBD2. The germline V gene encodes CDR1 SGHAT and CDR2 FQNNGV. The length of the CDR3 is 15 residues. Losses at the gene ends were 5 bases for V and 3 bases for J; bases not matched to a gene: 7. Here the CDR3 DNA reads TGTGCCAGCAGCGGCCGCTCTAGCGGGAGCTACGAGCAGTACTTC. It yields the protein CASSGRSSGSYEQYF.

In nucleotides, the CDR3 is TGTGCCAGCAGCTATCCCTCCAAGGGGCAGCCCCAGCATTTT. As protein: CASSYPSKGQPQHF. This rearrangement joins TRBV7-2 to TRBJ1-5; a weak D match, TRBD1 (5 bases). Trimming took off 4 bases at V and 7 bases at J, with 14 bases between the two ends. The CDR3 length is 14 residues. Germline V lookup: CDR1 SGHTA, CDR2 FQGNSA.

To note about this clonotype: Only one base separates this from a far larger clonotype, so it likely reflects a read error. The rearrangement uses TRBV7-8 and TRBJ2-1, with unresolved D. The V gene lost 0 bases and the J gene lost 10 bases, with 13 bases spanning the gap. The CDR3 consists of 14 residues. CDR1 and CDR2 from the germline V gene are SGHVS and FQNEAQ. CDR3 sequence: CASSLALSSYEQFF. DNA for the CDR3: TGTGCCAGCAGCTTAGCGTTAAGCTCCTACGAGCAGTTCTTC. The full variable domain, its missing parts supplied by reference TRBV7-8 and TRBJ2-1, is GAGVSQSPRYKVAKRGQDVALRCDPISGHVSLFWYQQALGQGPEFLTYFQNEAQLDKSGLPSDRFFAERPEGSVSTLKIQRTQQEDSAVYLCASSLALSSYEQFFGPGTRLTVL.

This clonotype was detected many times. This chain joins TRBV15 and TRBJ2-1, with unresolved D. The CDR3 loop spans 15 amino acids. The ends were cut back, 5 bases at V and 2 bases at J, with 13 bases in the middle. In germline, CDR1 is LNHNV, CDR2 YYDKDF (reference sequence). The CDR3 DNA reads as TGTGCCACCAGCGGTAGGGTGGTGACCTACAATGAGCAGTTCTTC. It codes for CATSGRVVTYNEQFF.

A single count supports this clonotype. This chain connects TRBV6-1 to TRBJ1-5; 12 bases line up with TRBD1. CDR1 MNHNS and CDR2 SASEGT come from the germline V gene. Unmatched junction bases numbered 5, after V lost 6 bases and J lost 5 bases. The CDR3 runs 15 residues. This CDR3 reads CASRVGTGGDQPQHF. Written as DNA, the CDR3 is TGTGCCAGCAGGGTCGGGACAGGGGGCGATCAGCCCCAGCATTTT.

The CDR3 here is CSVGVGGPAETQYF. As DNA, the CDR3 is TGCAGCGTTGGGGTGGGGGGGCCCGCAGAGACCCAGTACTTC. The chain recombines TRBV29-1 with TRBJ2-5, with a weak D call TRBD2 (7 bases). V lost 4 bases and J 4 bases, leaving 16 bases between the germline ends. Germline-derived CDR1 and CDR2 are SQVTM and ANQGSEA. This CDR3 comprises 14 residues. Looking up the rest from reference TRBV29-1 and TRBJ2-5 gives the full variable domain: SAVISQKPSRDICQRGTSLTIQCQVDSQVTMMFWYRQQPGQSLTLIATANQGSEATYESGFVIDKFPISRPNLTFSTLTVSNMSPEDSSIYLCSVGVGGPAETQYFGPGTRLLVL.

At least ten counts were recorded for this clonotype. The CDR3 DNA reads as TGTGCCAGCAGCTTAGGCAACAGGGTCCGGGGCTACACCTTC. Translation gives CASSLGNRVRGYTF. This chain uses TRBV7-2 with TRBJ1-2, with D maybe TRBD1 (6 bases). The germline CDR1 and CDR2 sequences are SGHTA and FQGNSA. V lost 1 base, J lost 8 bases, and 14 bases lay in between. The CDR3 runs 14 residues.

J is TRBJ2-1 and V is TRBV5-8; TRBD2 matches 9 bases. This CDR3 has 15 amino acids. Germline V lookup: CDR1 SGHTS, CDR2 YDEGEE. V shed 1 base, J shed 8 bases, and the junction held 7 bases outside the gene matches. Here the CDR3 reads CASSLRSSGTDEQFF. Here the CDR3 DNA reads TGTGCCAGCAGCTTGCGGTCTAGCGGGACGGATGAGCAGTTCTTC.

This clonotype was detected ten times or more. The chain links TRBV30 to TRBJ1-1; a weak D match, TRBD1 (6 bases). V was trimmed by 0 bases and J by 2 bases, leaving 10 bases between them. This CDR3 has 14 amino acids. In germline, CDR1 is GTSNPN, CDR2 SVGIG (reference sequence). As DNA, the CDR3 is TGTGCCTGGAGTGTACGCAGGGGTAACACTGAAGCTTTCTTT. Encoded protein: CAWSVRRGNTEAFF.

The chain has TRBV10-3 and TRBJ1-5, with D hard to call. V shed 0 bases and J shed 5 bases, with 11 bases lying between them. From germline, CDR1 is ENHRY and CDR2 SYGVKD. This CDR3 is 15 amino acids long. CDR3 loop: CAISESSTTDQPQHF. Here the CDR3 DNA reads TGTGCCATCAGTGAGTCGTCAACAACCGATCAGCCCCAGCATTTT.

Ten or more counts support this clonotype. The rearrangement joins TRBV5-4 to TRBJ2-7; weak D call: TRBD2 (5 bases). V lost 0 bases and J lost 2, with 12 bases in between. Germline CDR1 SGHNT, CDR2 YYREEE (reference sequence). The CDR3 spans 15 residues. CDR3: CASSLGSEVTYEQYF. For the CDR3, the DNA is TGTGCCAGCAGCTTGGGTAGCGAGGTAACCTACGAGCAGTACTTC.

V is TRBV3-1 and J is TRBJ2-2; 11 bases are shared with TRBD1. V shed 3 bases, J shed 6 bases, and the junction held 6 bases outside the gene matches. There are 16 residues in the CDR3. CDR1 and CDR2 (germline): LGHDT, YNNKEL (reference sequence). The CDR3 is CASSQSGTGGPGELFF. Written as DNA, the CDR3 is TGTGCCAGCAGCCAGTCCGGGACAGGGGGTCCCGGGGAGCTGTTTTTT.

A word on this clonotype: This likely comes from a read error, as the CDR3 has no conserved phenylalanine or tryptophan at its end. The DNA is left out, because the CDR3 cannot be placed on it with certainty; the CDR3 is given as TCRdb lists it. The genes are TRBV28 and TRBJ2-5; the DNA was not used to check the table's D call, TRBD1. The CDR3 numbers 8 amino acids, ends counted. CDR1 and CDR2 from the germline V gene are MDHEN and SYDVKM. CDR3 region: CASSPEGV.

This clonotype came up a few times. The CDR3 loop reads CASSPVAGVGNEQFF. For the CDR3, the DNA is TGCGCCAGCAGCCCGGTTGCGGGAGTGGGGAATGAGCAGTTCTTC. The genes are TRBV5-1 and TRBJ2-1, with 7 bases that match TRBD2. Germline lookup yields CDR1 SGHRS and CDR2 YFSETQ. There are 15 residues in the CDR3. V gave up 4 bases and J gave up 7 bases; unmatched junction bases: 11.